This T cell receptor (beta chain) was obtained from a study of cytomegalovirus exposure and HLA in healthy donors. Study observations and caveats: Association with HLA alleles at 0.05 false discovery rate was found for 16,951 TCR beta sequences in a later analysis. Across donors, presence/absence analyses took sequencing depth to be roughly uniform. In vitro checks showed that a few CMV-associated chains really do target CMV antigens.

The V end lost 0 bases, the J end lost 7 bases, and 16 bases lay between the germline ends. This CDR3 has 16 residues. Germline V gene sequence: CDR1 LNHNV, CDR2 YYDKDF (reference sequence). PCR employed 60 Vbeta and 13 Jbeta primers. Using immunoSEQ multiplex PCR, the repertoire was profiled, and TCRdb retains in-frame clones only, with some absent. This table has fewer than 200,000 clones, 75% to 85% appearing once. On this clone: Its antigen is unknown.

The V gene is TRBV15, the J gene TRBJ1-5, with D maybe TRBD1 (5 bases). The origin of this receptor is a woman aged 25 to 45 in good health and CMV-seronegative. The sequenced sample was PBMCs. As DNA, the CDR3 is TGTGCCACCAGCAGAGAGCGGCAGGGTAAATGGCAGCCCCAGCATTTT. It is translated as CATSRERQGKWQPQHF.